One sample yielded the 22 T cell receptor beta chains listed below, sequenced in a study of cytomegalovirus exposure and HLA in healthy donors. Researchers ran the PCR with 60 Vbeta and 13 Jbeta primers. Generated by immunoSEQ multiplex PCR, the TCRdb table keeps only in-frame clones and is missing some. Among fewer than 200,000 clones listed, approximately 71% were seen once. Source material: PBMCs. These TCRs come from a girl aged 10-17 years in good health and CMV-seronegative.

The CDR3 DNA is TGTGCCAGCAGCCACCGTGTCGGGACAGGGGGCCATCAGCCCCAGCATTTT. Its protein is CASSHRVGTGGHQPQHF. The chain joins TRBV13 to TRBJ1-5, with 12 nucleotides matching TRBD1. Germline V lookup: CDR1 PRHDT, CDR2 FYEKMQ (reference sequence). The CDR3 is made up of 17 amino acids. J lost 5 bases, V lost 5 bases, and 10 bases had no gene match.

V gene TRBV5-4 combines with J gene TRBJ1-1, with D tentatively TRBD1 (6 bases). Trimming left V 5 bases short and J 5 bases short, with 19 bases between. CDR1 is SGHNT and CDR2 is YYREEE in the germline V gene (reference sequence). The CDR3 extends over 15 amino acids. The CDR3 region is CASRPMGGRITEAFF. The CDR3 bases are TGTGCCAGCAGGCCTATGGGGGGGCGGATAACTGAAGCTTTCTTT.

CDR3 nucleotide sequence: TGTGCCAGTAGTATAGTCCGCGGACAGTACTACGAGCAGTACTTC. It is translated as CASSIVRGQYYEQYF. The genes are TRBV19 and TRBJ2-7; D might be TRBD1 (6 bases). The CDR3 is made up of 15 amino acids. In germline, CDR1 is LNHDA, CDR2 SQIVND (reference sequence). V lost 1 base to trimming and J lost 3 bases, with 13 bases between them.

The chain carries TRBV6-5 and TRBJ2-1, with 11 positions matching TRBD1. The CDR3 has 13 residues. Germline V gives CDR1 MNHEY, CDR2 SVGAGI. The CDR3, as DNA: TGTGCGACCGGACAGGGGGCGAGGGATGAGCAGTTCTTC. Its translation: CATGQGARDEQFF.

The chain recombines TRBV9 with TRBJ2-3; 9 bases are shared with TRBD2. There are 18 residues in the CDR3. Germline CDR1 and CDR2: SGDLS and YYNGEE. V was pared by 3 bases and J by 2 bases, with 13 bases of the junction left unmatched. CDR3 bases: TGTGCCAGCAGCGCTGGTGGAGCTAGCGGGATAACCACAGATACGCAGTATTTT. This codes for CASSAGGASGITTDTQYF.

This chain connects TRBV5-6 to TRBJ2-7; 9 bases match TRBD1. CDR3 length: 14 amino acids. Per germline, CDR1 SGHDT and CDR2 YYEEEE. The V and J ends lost 2 bases and 8 bases, in that order; junction bases with no gene match: 8. The CDR3 is CASSFRDRAVKQYF. The CDR3 nucleotides read TGTGCCAGCAGCTTCAGGGACAGGGCGGTCAAGCAGTACTTC. Based on the CDR3 plus reference TRBV5-6 and TRBJ2-7, the full variable domain is DAGVTQSPTHLIKTRGQQVTLRCSPKSGHDTVSWYQQALGQGPQFIFQYYEEEERQRGNFPDRFSGHQFPNYSSELNVNALLLGDSALYLCASSFRDRAVKQYFGPGTRLTVT.

This clone occurred once. This chain joins TRBV5-1 and TRBJ2-7; 10 nucleotides line up with TRBD2. Per the germline V gene, CDR1 is SGHRS and CDR2 is YFSETQ. This CDR3 is 16 amino acids long. J gave up 3 bases and V 3 bases, and 9 bases lay outside the gene matches. CDR3: CASSYTRAGGFYEQYF. In nucleotides, the CDR3 is TGCGCCAGCAGCTATACCCGAGCGGGGGGGTTCTACGAGCAGTACTTC.

This rearrangement joins TRBV29-1 to TRBJ2-3, with 16 bases identical to TRBD2. Per the germline V gene, CDR1 is SQVTM and CDR2 is ANQGSEA. This CDR3 is built from 19 residues. V was pared by 3 bases and J by 3 bases, with 12 bases of the junction left unmatched. The CDR3 coding sequence is TGCAGCGTTGAGGCTCCTCCCGGGACTAGCGGGGGGGCTACAGATACGCAGTATTTT. Protein: CSVEAPPGTSGGATDTQYF.

The CDR3 is CASSQGPGQGSPLHF. DNA for the CDR3: TGCGCCAGCAGCCAGGGTCCGGGACAGGGTTCACCCCTCCACTTT. The J gene is TRBJ1-6, the V gene TRBV4-1; 9 bases line up with TRBD1. J gave up 9 bases and V 3 bases, and 6 bases lay outside the gene matches. The length of the CDR3 is 15 residues. Germline V gene lookup returns CDR1 MGHRA and CDR2 YSYEKL.

The table lists this clone with a few counts. The chain is built from TRBV6-1 and TRBJ2-7, with 7 bases aligning to TRBD2. The J segment lost 0 bases and the V segment lost 3 bases, leaving 2 bases of the junction unmatched. The CDR3 is 14 amino acids. Germline V gene data show CDR1 as MNHNS and CDR2 as SASEGT. DNA of the CDR3: TGTGCCAGCAGTGAGGCTAGCGGCTCCTACGAGCAGTACTTC. Translated: CASSEASGSYEQYF.

In its sample, this clone was seen a few times. The J gene is TRBJ1-4, the V gene TRBV6-5; D might be TRBD1 (6 bases). This CDR3 has 14 residues. V was shortened by 4 bases and J by 8 bases, with 14 bases between the two germline ends. Germline CDR1 and CDR2: MNHEY and SVGAGI. CDR3 residues: CASSSAGVGEKLFF. DNA of the CDR3: TGTGCCAGCAGTTCAGCAGGGGTGGGAGAAAAACTGTTTTTT.

The chain recombines TRBV5-1 with TRBJ1-5; the match to TRBD1 covers 7 bases. With V trimmed by 0 bases and J by 4 bases, 4 bases remained unmatched. The V gene's germline CDR1 is SGHRS and CDR2 YFSETQ. The CDR3 runs 15 residues. The CDR3 protein is CASSLEGQRNQPQHF. Written as DNA, the CDR3 is TGCGCCAGCAGCTTGGAGGGACAGCGTAATCAGCCCCAGCATTTT.

In its sample, this clone was seen a few times. The chain has TRBV7-2 and TRBJ2-1; TRBD2 might be the D (6 bases). The CDR3 runs to 13 residues. The V end lost 5 bases, the J end lost 4 bases, and 9 bases lay between the germline ends. Per germline, CDR1 SGHTA and CDR2 FQGNSA. The CDR3 nucleotides read TGTGCCAGCAGCATCGGGGGTTACAATGAGCAGTTCTTC. Translated: CASSIGGYNEQFF.

This clone was observed a single time. This chain links TRBV7-2 with TRBJ2-1, with 7 bases that match TRBD2. J gave up 0 bases and V 5 bases, and 1 base lay outside the gene matches. This CDR3 has 14 amino acids. Germline V gene lookup returns CDR1 SGHTA and CDR2 FQGNSA. CDR3 nucleotides: TGTGCCAGCAGCGGGGGGGGCTCCTACAATGAGCAGTTCTTC. It is translated as CASSGGGSYNEQFF.

CDR3 sequence reads: CASSLVWGRSTGELFF. The CDR3 DNA reads TGCGCCAGCAGCTTGGTTTGGGGCAGGAGCACCGGGGAGCTGTTTTTT. The rearrangement joins TRBV5-1 to TRBJ2-2; TRBD1 might be the D (5 bases). This CDR3 comprises 16 residues. Trimming pared 0 bases from V and 4 bases from J, leaving 13 bases between. Germline CDR1 reads SGHRS; CDR2 reads YFSETQ.

V gene TRBV29-1 combines with J gene TRBJ2-2; no reliable D call. Germline CDR1 and CDR2: SQVTM and ANQGSEA. This CDR3 comprises 16 residues. V was cut by 1 base and J by 2 bases, with 14 bases left in between. CDR3 protein: CSVEVGSQKNTGELFF. Written as DNA, the CDR3 is TGCAGCGTTGAAGTGGGCAGTCAGAAAAACACCGGGGAGCTGTTTTTT.

This chain links TRBV9 with TRBJ2-5; 10 bases agree with TRBD2. This CDR3 region has 15 residues. Per the germline V gene, CDR1 is SGDLS and CDR2 is YYNGEE. Losses at the gene ends were 4 bases for V and 4 bases for J; bases not matched to a gene: 7. CDR3: CASSQSGGELETQYF. Here the CDR3 DNA reads TGTGCCAGCAGCCAGAGCGGGGGGGAGTTAGAGACCCAGTACTTC.

This chain uses TRBV7-9 with TRBJ2-3; 9 bases fit TRBD1. This CDR3 has 14 residues. The J segment lost 3 bases and the V segment lost 5 bases, leaving 3 bases of the junction unmatched. From germline, CDR1 is SEHNR and CDR2 FQNEAQ (reference sequence). The CDR3 coding sequence is TGTGCCAGCAGCCCGGGACAGGGAACAGATACGCAGTATTTT. This sequence encodes CASSPGQGTDTQYF. Complete variable domain (other parts from reference TRBV7-9 and TRBJ2-3): DTGVSQNPRHKITKRGQNVTFRCDPISEHNRLYWYRQTLGQGPEFLTYFQNEAQLEKSRLLSDRFSAERPKGSFSTLEIQRTEQGDSAMYLCASSPGQGTDTQYFGPGTRLTVL.

This clone turned up a few times. The chain joins TRBV29-1 to TRBJ2-7; no firm D call. This CDR3 comprises 11 residues. With 4 bases removed from V and 4 bases from J, the gap between germline ends came to 8 bases. Germline CDR1 is SQVTM and CDR2 is ANQGSEA. This chain's CDR3 is CSVVLGYEQYF. Here the CDR3 DNA reads TGCAGCGTTGTCCTCGGGTACGAGCAGTACTTC.

This clone was seen more than once but under ten times. This chain connects TRBV2 to TRBJ2-7, with no clear D. Germline V CDR1 and CDR2: SNHLY, FYNNEI. The CDR3 spans 14 residues. Deletions cut 11 bases from V and 2 bases from J, with 19 bases between. The CDR3 loop is CALDTYVNTYEQYF. The CDR3, as DNA: TGTGCCTTAGACACTTACGTAAACACCTACGAGCAGTACTTC.

This clone was picked up a small number of times. This chain joins TRBV6-1 and TRBJ1-1, with D perhaps TRBD1 (5 bases). Germline CDR1 and CDR2: MNHNS and SASEGT. V was trimmed by 5 bases and J by 1 base, leaving 11 bases between them. The CDR3 length is 14 residues. The CDR3 protein is CASSPHTGNTEAFF. CDR3 DNA sequence: TGTGCCAGCAGTCCCCATACAGGGAACACTGAAGCTTTCTTT.

For this clone: At one end, the junction sequence differs from germline, possibly due to a read error. V usage is TRBV2 and J usage is TRBJ2-5; 10 nucleotides match TRBD1. Germline V gene lookup returns CDR1 SNHLY and CDR2 FYNNEI. This CDR3 contains 15 residues. CDR3 sequence: CASREVGTGVETQYF. The CDR3, as DNA: TGTGCCAGCAGGGAAGTAGGGACAGGGGTAGAGACCCAGTACTTC.